A single sample gave rise to the 24 T cell receptor beta chains below, sequenced in a study of T cell responses to AZD1222 COVID-19 vaccine. Repertoires were generated with immunoSEQ multiplex PCR, while TCRdb's copy carries only in-frame clones and drops some. This table has under 35,000 clones, 91% appearing once. Here the sequenced sample was peripheral blood, taken on day 0 of AZD1222 vaccination. The receptor source for this set is an adult in good health.

As regards this clone: One end of the junction varies from germline; a read error may be responsible. The chain uses TRBV3-1 (or the pseudogene TRBV3-2) and TRBJ2-7; D may match TRBD1 or TRBD2 (6 bases each). CDR1 LGHDT and CDR2 YNNKEL come from the germline V gene (reference sequence). This CDR3 region has 17 residues. CDR3 nucleotide sequence: TGTGCCACCAGCCAAGACCAACGCGGCAGGGGAGGCTACGAGCAGTACTTC. As protein: CATSQDQRGRGGYEQYF.

The CDR3 protein is CAWSAPGQGSEAFF. The DNA of the CDR3 is TGTGCCTGGAGTGCCCCGGGACAGGGATCTGAAGCTTTCTTT. The chain uses TRBV30 and TRBJ1-1; 9 positions match TRBD1. The CDR3 has 14 residues. Losses at the gene ends were 1 base for V and 6 bases for J; bases not matched to a gene: 6. Germline V gene data show CDR1 as GTSNPN and CDR2 as SVGIG (reference sequence).

The chain carries TRBV10-3 and TRBJ2-1; TRBD2 might be the D (6 bases). The CDR3 runs to 16 residues. The germline CDR1 and CDR2 sequences are ENHRY and SYGVKD. The germline V and J ends were trimmed by 2 bases and 2 bases, with 13 bases remaining between them. As DNA, the CDR3 is TGTGCCATCAGTGAGCCCTCATCGGGGGCCTACAATGAGCAGTTCTTC. This gives the protein CAISEPSSGAYNEQFF.

The CDR3 DNA follows: TGTGCCAGCAGCCAAGTAGCGGTGACTAACTATGGCTACACCTTC. As protein: CASSQVAVTNYGYTF. The chain uses TRBV3-1 (or the pseudogene TRBV3-2) and TRBJ1-2; no definite D call. Between the trimmed V and J ends, which lost 1 base and 0 bases, there was a span of 9 bases. Germline V gene lookup returns CDR1 LGHDT and CDR2 YNNKEL (reference sequence). CDR3 length: 15 residues.

The genes are TRBV5-1 and TRBJ2-6; 7 bases are shared with TRBD1. The V and J ends lost 0 bases and 4 bases, in that order; junction bases with no gene match: 4. Per the germline V gene, CDR1 is SGHRS and CDR2 is YFSETQ. The CDR3 has 16 amino acids. The CDR3 DNA follows: TGCGCCAGCAGCTTGGCGACAGGGACCGGGGCCAACGTCCTGACTTTC. Encoded protein: CASSLATGTGANVLTF.

This rearrangement joins TRBV10-3 to TRBJ1-1; D is unresolved. Trimming removed 0 bases from V and 5 bases from J, with 7 bases in between. The CDR3 extends over 13 amino acids. Per the germline V gene, CDR1 is ENHRY and CDR2 is SYGVKD. The CDR3 protein is CAISESGGTEAFF. DNA for the CDR3: TGTGCCATCAGTGAGTCTGGTGGTACTGAAGCTTTCTTT.

This clone appeared a single time. The rearrangement links TRBV12-5 to TRBJ1-5; 7 nucleotides align to TRBD1. The germline gives CDR1 LGHNT, CDR2 FRNRAP. Trimming at V came to 2 bases and at J to 3 bases, leaving 7 bases not matched to a gene. The CDR3 runs 16 residues. The CDR3 nucleotides read TGTGCTAGTGGTTTGCGCCAGGGGGTAGCCAATCAGCCCCAGCATTTT. Residues: CASGLRQGVANQPQHF.

The V gene is TRBV5-4, the J gene TRBJ2-3, with 10 bases aligning to TRBD2. Germline values: CDR1 SGHNT, CDR2 YYREEE (reference sequence). The CDR3 runs 15 residues. After removal of 4 bases from V and 3 bases from J, the junction contained 5 bases not matched to a gene. This CDR3 is CASSSGGARTDTQYF. For the CDR3, the DNA is TGTGCCAGCAGCAGCGGGGGGGCCCGTACAGATACGCAGTATTTT.

CDR3 sequence reads: CAWSGLGSYNSPLHF. The CDR3 coding sequence is TGTGCCTGGAGTGGGCTGGGCTCCTATAATTCACCCCTCCACTTT. The chain combines TRBV30 with TRBJ1-6, with D uncertain. V was clipped by 1 base and J by 0 bases, with 7 bases between them. The CDR3 totals 15 residues. The V gene's germline CDR1 is GTSNPN and CDR2 SVGIG (reference sequence).

J is TRBJ1-1 and V is TRBV14, with D possibly TRBD1 on 5 matching bases. This CDR3 region has 15 residues. The V and J ends lost 2 bases and 4 bases respectively, with 14 bases between them. Looked up from germline, CDR1 is SGHDN and CDR2 is FVKESK. The CDR3 protein is CASSQTGYHTTEAFF. CDR3 bases: TGTGCCAGCAGCCAAACAGGATACCACACCACTGAAGCTTTCTTT.

This sequence joins TRBV6-2 or TRBV6-3 and TRBJ2-1; possible D gene TRBD1, 6 bases. CDR1 and CDR2 from the germline V gene are MNHEY and SVGEGT. This CDR3 contains 17 residues. V was clipped by 1 base and J by 0 bases, with 13 bases between them. CDR3 protein: CASSYFFGGSSYNEQFF. In nucleotides, the CDR3 is TGTGCCAGCAGTTACTTTTTTGGGGGCAGCTCCTACAATGAGCAGTTCTTC.

This clone has a handful of counts. The V gene is TRBV19, the J gene TRBJ1-2, with D unclear. CDR3 length equals 11 residues. Germline CDR1 LNHDA, CDR2 SQIVND (reference sequence). The CDR3 region has the DNA TGTGCTCTAAGGTACGGAGATGGCTACACCTTC. Amino acid sequence: CALRYGDGYTF.

CDR3 loop: CASSSQQGKGLQPQHF. In nucleotides, the CDR3 is TGTGCCAGCAGCTCTCAACAGGGGAAAGGCCTTCAGCCCCAGCATTTT. This sequence joins TRBV7-9 and TRBJ1-5; 7 bases are a match to TRBD1. CDR3 size: 16 residues. V was clipped by 4 bases and J by 6 bases; unmatched bases: 12. The germline V gene has CDR1 SEHNR and CDR2 FQNEAQ (reference sequence).

The chain employs TRBV19 and TRBJ2-2; D is perhaps TRBD1 (6 bases). V lost 4 bases and J lost 3, with 9 bases in between. CDR1 and CDR2 (germline): LNHDA, SQIVND (reference sequence). This CDR3 comprises 14 residues. The CDR3, as DNA: TGTGCCAGTAGTACAGGGGCGGACACCGGGGAGCTGTTTTTT. Its translation is CASSTGADTGELFF.

The chain carries TRBV15 and TRBJ2-5, with TRBD1 matching 7 bases. J was trimmed by 2 bases and V by 5 bases; bases with no gene match: 5. The CDR3 is made up of 14 amino acids. CDR1 LNHNV and CDR2 YYDKDF come from the germline V gene (reference sequence). DNA for the CDR3: TGTGCCACCAGCGCTTGGGACAGTCAAGAGACCCAGTACTTC. Protein product: CATSAWDSQETQYF.

This chain uses TRBV2 with TRBJ1-5; D may be TRBD1 (5 bases). The CDR3 is 15 residues long. Trimming took off 6 bases at V and 7 bases at J, with 19 bases between the two ends. The germline V gene encodes CDR1 SNHLY and CDR2 FYNNEI. The CDR3 nucleotides read TGTGCCAGCAGCTCCCCCGGACAAACGAGACAGCCCCAGCATTTT. This encodes CASSSPGQTRQPQHF.

This clone showed up just once. The chain uses TRBV9 and TRBJ1-4; D is uncertain. Looked up from germline, CDR1 is SGDLS and CDR2 is YYNGEE. V lost 4 bases, J lost 0 bases, and 10 bases lay in between. CDR3 size: 15 residues. CDR3 coding DNA: TGTGCCAGCAGCCCGAGACCCGCAACTAATGAAAAACTGTTTTTT. Translated: CASSPRPATNEKLFF.

The chain is built from TRBV5-4 and TRBJ2-6; the D gene is possibly TRBD2 (5 bases). Germline V gives CDR1 SGHNT, CDR2 YYREEE (reference sequence). The CDR3 extends over 15 amino acids. Trimming cost V 10 bases and J 3 bases, with 17 bases left between them. For the CDR3, the DNA is TGTGCCTCCTCCCGGGGAGCTGATGGGGCCAACGTCCTGACTTTC. Its translation: CASSRGADGANVLTF.

This clone was counted once. The chain recombines TRBV24-1 with TRBJ2-1; maybe TRBD1 (5 bases). From germline, CDR1 is KGHDR and CDR2 SFDVKD. The V gene lost 5 bases and the J gene lost 5 bases, with 15 bases spanning the gap. This CDR3 region has 15 residues. The CDR3 sequence: CATSGPQDRNNEQFF. Written as DNA, the CDR3 is TGTGCCACCAGTGGGCCCCAAGACAGAAACAATGAGCAGTTCTTC.

The chain uses TRBV10-2 and TRBJ1-1; 7 bases line up with TRBD1. This CDR3 region has 15 residues. Trimming at V came to 6 bases and at J to 0 bases, leaving 7 bases not matched to a gene. CDR1 is WSHSY, CDR2 SAAADI, per germline. This CDR3 reads CASSDSGQMNTEAFF. The CDR3 DNA reads as TGCGCCAGCAGCGATTCGGGACAGATGAACACTGAAGCTTTCTTT.

Only a few counts were recorded for this clone. A much more abundant neighbour one base away suggests this may be a read error. This chain links TRBV3-1 (or the pseudogene TRBV3-2) with TRBJ2-7; D tentatively fits TRBD1 or TRBD2 (6 bases each). The CDR3 has 17 residues. In germline, CDR1 is LGHDT, CDR2 YNNKEL (reference sequence). CDR3 sequence reads: CARSQDERGRGGYEQYF. The CDR3 DNA is TGTGCCCGCAGCCAAGACGAACGCGGCAGGGGAGGCTACGAGCAGTACTTC.

The chain combines TRBV29-1 with TRBJ2-7, with TRBD1 matching 7 bases. Looked up from germline, CDR1 is SQVTM and CDR2 is ANQGSEA. The V segment lost 7 bases and the J segment 1 base; nucleotides outside the gene matches: 7. This CDR3 contains 13 residues. CDR3 protein: CSASQGESYEQYF. Here the CDR3 DNA reads TGCAGCGCTTCTCAGGGGGAGTCCTACGAGCAGTACTTC.

This chain links TRBV11-2 with TRBJ2-1; D is undetermined. V was shortened by 1 base and J by 0 bases, with 7 bases between the two germline ends. The CDR3 spans 15 residues. Germline assignment: CDR1 SGHAT and CDR2 FQNNGV. CDR3 nucleotide sequence: TGTGCCAGCAGCTTAGGACGGTACTCCTACAATGAGCAGTTCTTC. Protein product: CASSLGRYSYNEQFF.

The chain combines TRBV18 with TRBJ1-1; TRBD1 aligns across 10 bases. V shed 2 bases and J 0 bases; nucleotides not matched to a gene: 6. This CDR3 contains 17 residues. The germline V gene has CDR1 KGHSH and CDR2 LQKENI. The DNA for the CDR3 is TGTGCCAGCTCACCAGTTGGGGGACAGGGGATGAACACTGAAGCTTTCTTT. Encoded protein: CASSPVGGQGMNTEAFF.